This paragraph covers one TCR beta chain sequence. The antigen remains undetermined. The data are from a study of T cell responses to AZD1222 COVID-19 vaccine. The CDR3 is 13 amino acids. Per germline, CDR1 SQVTM and CDR2 ANQGSEA. Trimming removed 4 bases from V and 3 bases from J, with 11 bases in between. TCRdb's table, derived via immunoSEQ multiplex PCR, lists solely in-frame clones and lacks some. Among 55,000 to 80,000 clones listed, approximately 90% were seen once. Study-wide results and limits: At baseline, seropositivity was found in only six or seven AZD1222 recipients.

The sequence came from an adult who received the AZD1222 COVID-19 vaccine. The sequencing here drew on peripheral blood, taken 28 days after the second AZD1222 dose. V usage is TRBV29-1 and J usage is TRBJ2-3, with D perhaps matching TRBD2 (5 bases). The CDR3 DNA follows: TGCAGCGTTGGACCTACGGGGACAGATACGCAGTATTTT. Translating gives CSVGPTGTDTQYF.